The 20 T cell receptor beta chains below come from one sample, sequenced in a study of cytomegalovirus exposure and HLA in healthy donors. Primers included in the PCR were 60 Vbeta and 13 Jbeta primers. Data came from immunoSEQ multiplex PCR; TCRdb stores just in-frame clones and leaves some out. In the table there are 80,000 or so clones, over 65% of which are singletons. Material for sequencing was PBMCs. Source of these receptors: a man aged 30-40 years in good health and CMV-seropositive.

CDR3 nucleotides: TGTGCCAGCAGCCAGACGACACCAGACTACGAGCAGTACTTC. Amino acids: CASSQTTPDYEQYF. V is TRBV5-4 and J is TRBJ2-7; D is unclear. There are 14 residues in the CDR3. In germline, CDR1 is SGHNT, CDR2 YYREEE (reference sequence). Trimming left V 4 bases short and J 3 bases short, with 14 bases between.

V usage is TRBV2 and J usage is TRBJ2-6; possible D gene TRBD1, 6 bases. V lost 7 bases and J 2 bases, leaving 15 bases between the germline ends. From germline, CDR1 is SNHLY and CDR2 FYNNEI. CDR3 length: 16 amino acids. Here the CDR3 reads CASKLYRDTGANVLTF. The CDR3 DNA reads as TGTGCCAGCAAGCTTTACAGGGACACTGGGGCCAACGTCCTGACTTTC.

The rearrangement uses TRBV5-1 and TRBJ1-3; TRBD1 is a possible D gene (6 bases). Germline V gives CDR1 SGHRS, CDR2 YFSETQ. The V and J ends lost 0 bases and 3 bases respectively, with 19 bases between them. The CDR3 is made up of 18 amino acids. CDR3 amino acids: CASSLDPIFTGSGNTIYF. Here the CDR3 DNA reads TGCGCCAGCAGCTTGGATCCTATCTTTACAGGGAGTGGAAACACCATATATTTT. The whole variable domain, remainder taken from reference TRBV5-1 and TRBJ1-3, is KAGVTQTPRYLIKTRGQQVTLSCSPISGHRSVSWYQQTPGQGLQFLFEYFSETQRNKGNFPGRFSGRQFSNSRSEMNVSTLELGDSALYLCASSLDPIFTGSGNTIYFGEGSWLTVV.

As for this clone: At one boundary the junction diverges from the germline segment, which might be a read error. The chain carries TRBV7-3 and TRBJ2-2; 7 bases are shared with TRBD1. Germline values: CDR1 SGHTA, CDR2 FQGTGA. This CDR3 has 15 amino acids. The CDR3 DNA sequence: TGTACCAGCAGCCCCCAGGGGGCGAACACCGGGGAGCTGTTTTTT. This translates into CTSSPQGANTGELFF. The full variable domain, completed using reference TRBV7-3 and TRBJ2-2, is GAGVSQTPSNKVTEKGKYVELRCDPISGHTALYWYRQSLGQGPEFLIYFQGTGAADDSGLPNDRFFAVRPEGSVSTLKIQRTERGDSAVYLCTSSPQGANTGELFFGEGSRLTVL.

A few counts support this clone. The V gene is TRBV6-5, the J gene TRBJ2-3, with a possible D match to TRBD1 (5 bases). The CDR3 is 13 amino acids. CDR1 is MNHEY and CDR2 is SVGAGI in the germline V gene. With 10 bases removed from V and 3 bases from J, the gap between germline ends came to 14 bases. Here the CDR3 reads CATTGRITDTQYF. CDR3 nucleotide sequence: TGTGCCACCACAGGTCGGATTACAGATACGCAGTATTTT.

For the CDR3, the DNA is TGTGCCATCAGTTCGACAGGGGGCAGAGGTAACTATGGCTACACCTTC. Translated, it gives CAISSTGGRGNYGYTF. This chain links TRBV10-3 with TRBJ1-2, with 10 bases fitting TRBD1. The germline V gene encodes CDR1 ENHRY and CDR2 SYGVKD. The trim removed 5 bases at V and 1 base at J, leaving 7 bases unmatched. The CDR3 runs 16 residues.

The chain combines TRBV6-1 with TRBJ1-2; D perhaps matches TRBD1 (6 bases). CDR3 size: 13 residues. CDR1 and CDR2 from the germline V gene are MNHNS and SASEGT. Trimming shortened V by 2 bases and J by 7 bases, and 11 bases separated the two germline ends. In DNA, the CDR3 is TGTGCCAGCAGTGAAAACCCCAGGGGTGGCTACACCTTC. Amino acids: CASSENPRGGYTF.

This clone was counted a few times. V and J are TRBV10-2 and TRBJ1-1; D call uncertain. In germline, CDR1 is WSHSY, CDR2 SAAADI. There are 13 residues in the CDR3. V lost 3 bases and J lost 5, with 10 bases in between. CDR3 bases: TGCGCCAGCAGTGAACAGAGAACGACTGAAGCTTTCTTT. Its protein product is CASSEQRTTEAFF.

This clone appeared a single time. The chain couples TRBV18 to TRBJ1-1; D is possibly TRBD1 (5 bases). Trimming took 8 bases from V and 1 from J, leaving 11 bases between them. Per germline, CDR1 KGHSH and CDR2 LQKENI. This CDR3 is 13 amino acids long. This chain's CDR3 is CASTSDRNTEAFF. CDR3 DNA sequence: TGTGCCAGCACCAGCGACAGGAACACTGAAGCTTTCTTT.

The chain joins TRBV4-2 to TRBJ2-1; 8 nucleotides align to TRBD2. V was clipped by 1 base and J by 9 bases; unmatched bases: 2. Germline V lookup: CDR1 LGHNA, CDR2 YNFKEQ. CDR3 size: 13 residues. This chain's CDR3 is CASSQAGGGEQFF. The CDR3 region has the DNA TGTGCCAGCAGCCAAGCGGGGGGGGGTGAGCAGTTCTTC.

The CDR3 bases are TGTGCCAGCACCAGGGACACTGAAGCTTTCTTT. It encodes CASTRDTEAFF. The chain uses TRBV6-4 and TRBJ1-1; a weak D match, TRBD1 (5 bases). The CDR3 length is 11 residues. V was cut by 7 bases and J by 3 bases, with 6 bases left in between. Germline assignment: CDR1 MRHNA and CDR2 SNTAGT.

The rearrangement uses TRBV30 and TRBJ2-7; no firm D call. The CDR3 loop spans 12 amino acids. CDR1 GTSNPN and CDR2 SVGIG come from the germline V gene (reference sequence). Trimming shortened V by 4 bases and J by 2 bases, and 9 bases separated the two germline ends. CDR3 residues: CAWNSPPYEQYF. CDR3 DNA: TGTGCCTGGAACAGCCCTCCCTACGAGCAGTACTTC.

This rearrangement joins TRBV27 to TRBJ1-5, with unresolved D. This CDR3 comprises 16 residues. Germline V gene sequence: CDR1 MNHEY, CDR2 SMNVEV (reference sequence). The V end lost 6 bases, the J end lost 5 bases, and 20 bases lay between the germline ends. The CDR3 reads CASRSLTGNFYQPQHF. The CDR3 DNA follows: TGTGCCAGCAGGTCCCTGACCGGGAACTTTTATCAGCCCCAGCATTTT.

This sequence joins TRBV4-2 and TRBJ2-5, with 11 bases that match TRBD2. Germline-derived CDR1 and CDR2 are LGHNA and YNFKEQ. Unmatched junction bases numbered 6, after V lost 0 bases and J lost 6 bases. The CDR3 runs 16 residues. The CDR3 DNA sequence: TGTGCCAGCAGCCAAGATCTGACTAGCGGGGAGAAGACCCAGTACTTC. The encoded protein is CASSQDLTSGEKTQYF.

The rearrangement uses TRBV5-1 and TRBJ2-3; tentatively, D is TRBD2 (6 bases). The CDR3 contains 14 residues. The germline CDR1 and CDR2 sequences are SGHRS and YFSETQ. V lost 0 bases, J lost 4 bases, and 9 bases lay in between. Here the CDR3 DNA reads TGCGCCAGCAGCTTGGCCGCGGGGTCAGATACGCAGTATTTT. Translating it yields CASSLAAGSDTQYF.

The V gene is TRBV30, the J gene TRBJ1-1; unclear D gene. CDR1 and CDR2 from the germline V gene are GTSNPN and SVGIG (reference sequence). The CDR3 contains 13 residues. The ends were cut back, 2 bases at V and 1 base at J, with 8 bases in the middle. CDR3 DNA sequence: TGTGCCTGGAGTAGAGAGGGGAACACTGAAGCTTTCTTT. It translates to CAWSREGNTEAFF.

The V call is TRBV10-3, the J call TRBJ1-1, with TRBD1 as a possible D gene (5 bases). This CDR3 has 18 residues. The germline gives CDR1 ENHRY, CDR2 SYGVKD. The V end was cut by 0 bases, the J end by 1 base, with 18 bases between. This chain's CDR3 is CAISESAGMASWNTEAFF. The CDR3 DNA reads as TGTGCCATCAGTGAGTCGGCAGGGATGGCAAGCTGGAACACTGAAGCTTTCTTT.

J is TRBJ1-3 and V is TRBV2; 7 bases line up with TRBD1. Germline V lookup: CDR1 SNHLY, CDR2 FYNNEI. The CDR3 covers 16 residues. V was pared by 2 bases and J by 2 bases, with 6 bases of the junction left unmatched. CDR3 amino acids: CASSELQGDTGNTIYF. In DNA, the CDR3 is TGTGCCAGCAGTGAACTGCAGGGGGACACTGGAAACACCATATATTTT.

The chain links TRBV19 to TRBJ1-4, with D possibly matching TRBD1 (6 bases). CDR1 is LNHDA, CDR2 SQIVND, per germline (reference sequence). The CDR3 sequence is 14 residues long. The V end was cut by 8 bases, the J end by 7 bases, with 17 bases between. CDR3 DNA sequence: TGTGCCAGTTCCGCCCCACAGGGTTTTGAAAAACTGTTTTTT. It translates to CASSAPQGFEKLFF.

The genes are TRBV28 and TRBJ1-1; 11 bases fit TRBD1. The V and J ends lost 6 bases and 5 bases, in that order; junction bases with no gene match: 14. Looked up from germline, CDR1 is MDHEN and CDR2 is SYDVKM. The CDR3 totals 17 residues. CDR3: CASSFIGQGARGTEAFF. The CDR3 nucleotides are TGTGCCAGCAGCTTCATTGGACAGGGGGCGCGAGGTACTGAAGCTTTCTTT.